The 22 T cell receptor beta chains below all came from one sample that was sequenced in a study of cytomegalovirus exposure and HLA in healthy donors. The PCR was carried out with 60 Vbeta primers and 13 Jbeta primers. Assay: immunoSEQ multiplex PCR; the TCRdb copy retains only in-frame clones and omits some. Among more than 85,000 clones listed, 78% were seen once. Input material: PBMCs. The origin of the receptors is a young man in good health and CMV-seronegative.

This clone showed up just once. J is TRBJ2-7 and V is TRBV4-3, with 8 bases matching TRBD2. The CDR3 consists of 17 residues. Trimming removed 3 bases from V and 0 bases from J; junction bases left unmatched: 10. Germline loops: CDR1 LGHNA, CDR2 YSLEER. The CDR3 DNA sequence: TGCGCCAGCAGCCAGGGGGGGAGTAGCGGGATCTCCTACGAGCAGTACTTC. Protein: CASSQGGSSGISYEQYF.

This clone was seen just once. This chain joins TRBV27 and TRBJ2-6, with D possibly TRBD1 on 6 matching bases. The CDR3 is 19 residues long. V lost 4 bases to trimming and J lost 1 base, with 20 bases between them. In germline, CDR1 is MNHEY, CDR2 SMNVEV (reference sequence). The CDR3, as DNA: TGTGCCAGCAGTTCCCAGACAGGTACCTTATCATCTGGGGCCAACGTCCTGACTTTC. Encoded protein: CASSSQTGTLSSGANVLTF.

This sequence joins TRBV18 and TRBJ2-7; unclear D gene. The ends were cut back, 6 bases at V and 5 bases at J, with 17 bases in the middle. The germline gives CDR1 KGHSH, CDR2 LQKENI. CDR3 length equals 14 residues. Here the CDR3 DNA reads TGTGCCAGCTCCCCTCAAGGAGTGAACCACGAGCAGTACTTC. This codes for CASSPQGVNHEQYF.

CDR3 in DNA: TGCGCCAGCAGTGGGGCGGGGACAGCGGAGCAGTACTTC. Protein: CASSGAGTAEQYF. The chain combines TRBV4-1 with TRBJ2-7, with a possible D match to TRBD1 (7 bases). This CDR3 has 13 amino acids. CDR1 MGHRA and CDR2 YSYEKL come from the germline V gene. V was trimmed by 6 bases and J by 7 bases, leaving 16 bases between them.

The chain joins TRBV11-2 to TRBJ1-3; 7 bases map to TRBD1. Germline V gene lookup returns CDR1 SGHAT and CDR2 FQNNGV. Trimming cost V 2 bases and J 4 bases; bases outside gene matches: 8. The length of the CDR3 is 16 residues. Written as DNA, the CDR3 is TGTGCCAGCAGCTTAAACCGACAGGGTTTGGGAAACACCATATATTTT. This codes for CASSLNRQGLGNTIYF.

The CDR3 bases are TGTGCCATCAAATCGGGGACAGGGGAAGAGACCCAGTACTTC. It codes for CAIKSGTGEETQYF. This sequence joins TRBV10-3 and TRBJ2-5; 10 nucleotides match TRBD1. V trimming: 7 bases; J trimming: 3 bases; junction bases outside the gene matches: 5. Per germline, CDR1 ENHRY and CDR2 SYGVKD. The CDR3 is 14 residues long.

The chain has TRBV4-1 and TRBJ2-7; 9 bases line up with TRBD1. This CDR3 region has 14 residues. Trimming cost V 1 base and J 6 bases; bases outside gene matches: 4. CDR1 is MGHRA, CDR2 YSYEKL, per germline. CDR3 residues: CASSQGDRDLEQYF. The DNA for the CDR3 is TGCGCCAGCAGCCAAGGGGACAGGGACCTCGAGCAGTACTTC.

This chain links TRBV10-3 with TRBJ2-7; 9 positions agree with TRBD1. CDR1 is ENHRY and CDR2 is SYGVKD in the germline V gene. Unmatched junction bases numbered 8, after V lost 5 bases and J lost 6 bases. There are 14 residues in the CDR3. In nucleotides, the CDR3 is TGTGCCATCAGTCCCGGGACAGGGAATTTCGAGCAGTACTTC. The encoded protein is CAISPGTGNFEQYF.

The rearrangement links TRBV18 to TRBJ2-5; no firm D call. CDR1 and CDR2 from the germline V gene are KGHSH and LQKENI. V lost 0 bases to trimming and J lost 5 bases, with 13 bases between them. This CDR3 is built from 15 residues. The CDR3, as DNA: TGTGCCAGCTCACCACCTTCCGGTGATTTTGAGACCCAGTACTTC. Amino acids: CASSPPSGDFETQYF.

This clone was seen more than once but under ten times. The chain joins TRBV4-1 to TRBJ2-3; 8 bases line up with TRBD2. Germline V gene sequence: CDR1 MGHRA, CDR2 YSYEKL. This CDR3 has 15 residues. Unmatched junction bases numbered 2, after V lost 1 base and J lost 2 bases. The DNA of the CDR3 is TGCGCCAGCAGCCAAGGACTAGCGTACACAGATACGCAGTATTTT. It specifies CASSQGLAYTDTQYF.

The chain employs TRBV7-9 and TRBJ1-6, with a possible D match to TRBD1 (6 bases). The V gene's germline CDR1 is SEHNR and CDR2 FQNEAQ (reference sequence). Trimming left V 7 bases short and J 7 bases short, with 17 bases between. This CDR3 is 15 amino acids long. The CDR3 coding sequence is TGTGCCAGCACCCACCTCCAGGGGCCGAATTCACCCCTCCACTTT. Its protein product is CASTHLQGPNSPLHF.

The chain joins TRBV10-1 to TRBJ1-6, with TRBD1 matching over 9 bases. This CDR3 spans 14 amino acids. The germline CDR1 and CDR2 sequences are WNHNN and SYGVQD (reference sequence). With V trimmed by 6 bases and J by 7 bases, 4 bases remained unmatched. The chain's CDR3 is CASSLGQGNSPLHF. As DNA, the CDR3 is TGCGCCAGCAGCCTAGGACAGGGGAATTCACCCCTCCACTTT.

The chain couples TRBV7-6 to TRBJ1-2; D gene unclear. Germline loops: CDR1 SGHVS, CDR2 FNYEAQ. Trimming removed 2 bases at V and 6 bases at J, with 10 bases between. The CDR3 runs to 13 residues. The CDR3: CASSLLRADGYTF. Written as DNA, the CDR3 is TGTGCCAGCAGCTTACTGCGGGCCGATGGCTACACCTTC. The full variable domain, rest sourced from reference TRBV7-6 and TRBJ1-2, is GAGVSQSPRYKVTKRGQDVALRCDPISGHVSLYWYRQALGQGPEFLTYFNYEAQQDKSGLPNDRFSAERPEGSISTLTIQRTEQRDSAMYRCASSLLRADGYTFGSGTRLTVV.

The CDR3 sequence: CASSVGSSGSWEQYF. CDR3 in DNA: TGTGCCAGCAGCGTAGGGTCTAGCGGGAGTTGGGAGCAGTACTTC. The rearrangement uses TRBV9 and TRBJ2-7, with 10 bases fitting TRBD2. Losses at the gene ends were 0 bases for V and 7 bases for J; bases not matched to a gene: 7. The germline V gene has CDR1 SGDLS and CDR2 YYNGEE. CDR3 length: 15 residues. Complete variable domain (other parts from reference TRBV9 and TRBJ2-7): DSGVTQTPKHLITATGQRVTLRCSPRSGDLSVYWYQQSLDQGLQFLIQYYNGEERAKGNILERFSAQQFPDLHSELNLSSLELGDSALYFCASSVGSSGSWEQYFGPGTRLTVT.

The chain uses TRBV13 and TRBJ1-1; D possibly corresponds to TRBD1 (6 bases). This CDR3 contains 15 residues. The germline V gene has CDR1 PRHDT and CDR2 FYEKMQ (reference sequence). V shed 2 bases and J shed 3 bases, with 13 bases lying between them. The DNA of the CDR3 is TGTGCCAGCAGCTTACTTTTACAGGGCGACACTGAAGCTTTCTTT. It specifies CASSLLLQGDTEAFF.

In nucleotides, the CDR3 is TGCGCCAGCAGCTTGGGCGGGGGGCCCGCAGATACGCAGTATTTT. It codes for CASSLGGGPADTQYF. The gene calls are TRBV5-1 and TRBJ2-3; TRBD2 matches at 8 bases. The CDR3 extends over 15 amino acids. Trimming took 0 bases from V and 4 from J; bases not matched to a gene: 4. Germline values: CDR1 SGHRS, CDR2 YFSETQ.

V and J are TRBV5-4 and TRBJ2-1; 7 bases agree with TRBD2. The length of the CDR3 is 14 residues. V gave up 4 bases and J gave up 1 base; unmatched junction bases: 2. Germline CDR1 and CDR2: SGHNT and YYREEE (reference sequence). DNA for the CDR3: TGTGCCAGCAGCGGTAGCGGGTCCTACAATGAGCAGTTCTTC. Translation: CASSGSGSYNEQFF.

The gene calls are TRBV19 and TRBJ2-1, with 13 bases fitting TRBD2. Trimming cost V 5 bases and J 6 bases; bases outside gene matches: 7. This CDR3 has 16 amino acids. Germline CDR1 is LNHDA and CDR2 is SQIVND (reference sequence). This chain's CDR3 is CASSVTSGGKGNEQFF. The CDR3 DNA reads TGTGCCAGTAGTGTGACTAGCGGGGGGAAGGGCAATGAGCAGTTCTTC. Full variable domain (rest looked up from reference TRBV19 and TRBJ2-1): DGGITQSPKYLFRKEGQNVTLSCEQNLNHDAMYWYRQDPGQGLRLIYYSQIVNDFQKGDIAEGYSVSREKKESFPLTVTSAQKNPTAFYLCASSVTSGGKGNEQFFGPGTRLTVL.

The chain uses TRBV7-8 and TRBJ2-7, with TRBD2 matching over 7 bases. The CDR3 has 16 residues. The ends lost 0 bases at V and 4 bases at J; junction bases unmatched: 9. Looked up from germline, CDR1 is SGHVS and CDR2 is FQNEAQ. CDR3 DNA sequence: TGTGCCAGCAGCTTAGCCGGTAGCGGGCTTGGTTACGAGCAGTACTTC. Translation: CASSLAGSGLGYEQYF. Based on the CDR3 plus reference TRBV7-8 and TRBJ2-7, the full variable domain is GAGVSQSPRYKVAKRGQDVALRCDPISGHVSLFWYQQALGQGPEFLTYFQNEAQLDKSGLPSDRFFAERPEGSVSTLKIQRTQQEDSAVYLCASSLAGSGLGYEQYFGPGTRLTVT.

The chain has TRBV6-5 and TRBJ2-5, with 13 bases that match TRBD2. The J call is in doubt because the DNA end fits TRBJ2-7 better. The CDR3 is made up of 15 amino acids. Germline V gene lookup returns CDR1 MNHEY and CDR2 SVGAGI. Here the CDR3 reads CASRQTSGGPYEQYF. CDR3 nucleotides: TGTGCCAGCAGGCAGACTAGCGGGGGGCCCTACGAGCAGTACTTC.

This chain connects TRBV19 to TRBJ1-4; D is perhaps TRBD1 (5 bases). This CDR3 spans 17 amino acids. The V end lost 1 base, the J end lost 0 bases, and 12 bases lay between the germline ends. The germline gives CDR1 LNHDA, CDR2 SQIVND (reference sequence). The CDR3 DNA reads as TGTGCCAGTAGTATAGGTACAGGATCCGCAACTAATGAAAAACTGTTTTTT. Translated, it gives CASSIGTGSATNEKLFF.

The chain is built from TRBV5-4 and TRBJ2-1; D call uncertain. This CDR3 region has 15 residues. V lost 4 bases, J lost 4 bases, and 15 bases lay in between. Per the germline V gene, CDR1 is SGHNT and CDR2 is YYREEE (reference sequence). For the CDR3, the DNA is TGTGCCAGCAGCCTCGAAGTGGCCAATTACAATGAGCAGTTCTTC. As protein: CASSLEVANYNEQFF.